Detailed here is one T cell receptor beta chain. The antigen is undetermined. The data belong to a study of cytomegalovirus exposure and HLA in healthy donors. Primers for the PCR totalled 60 Vbeta and 13 Jbeta. Per the study methods: Unique TCR beta chains numbered roughly 83 million in a later analysis, with around 10 million shared. Measured with immunoSEQ multiplex PCR; TCRdb has only the in-frame clones, and not every one. V and J calls and clone size are given by that table; D and trimming were obtained from the DNA. Among 150,000 to 200,000 clones listed, 82% were seen once. General study points: Confirmation in vitro established that three CMV-associated chains were specific for CMV antigens. Association of a missense DCLRE1C variant with TCR beta V- and J-gene trimming was reported in a later analysis.

The origin of this receptor is a girl aged 10-17 years in good health and CMV-seropositive. Sample: PBMCs.

CDR3 in amino acids: CASSRDILYEQYF. DNA for the CDR3: TGTGCCAGCAGCCGGGACATACTTTACGAGCAGTACTTC. The V and J genes are TRBV7-3 and TRBJ2-7; tentative D call: TRBD1 (6 bases). The length of the CDR3 is 13 residues. The germline CDR1 and CDR2 sequences are SGHTA and FQGTGA. The V gene lost 5 bases and the J gene lost 4 bases, with 12 bases spanning the gap.